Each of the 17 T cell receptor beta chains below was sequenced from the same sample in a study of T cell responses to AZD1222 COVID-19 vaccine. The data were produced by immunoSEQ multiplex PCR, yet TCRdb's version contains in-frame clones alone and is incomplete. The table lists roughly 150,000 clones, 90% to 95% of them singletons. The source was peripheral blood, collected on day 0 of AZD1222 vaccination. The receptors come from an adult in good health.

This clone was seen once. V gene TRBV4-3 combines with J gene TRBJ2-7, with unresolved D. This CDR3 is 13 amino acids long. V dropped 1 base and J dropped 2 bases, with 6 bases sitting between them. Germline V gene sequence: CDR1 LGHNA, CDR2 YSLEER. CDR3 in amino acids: CASSQGKAYEQYF. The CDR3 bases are TGCGCCAGCAGCCAAGGCAAGGCCTACGAGCAGTACTTC.

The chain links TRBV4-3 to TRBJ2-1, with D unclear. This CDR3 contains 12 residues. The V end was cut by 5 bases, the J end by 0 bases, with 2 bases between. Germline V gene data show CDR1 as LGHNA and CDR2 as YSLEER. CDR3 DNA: TGCGCCAGCAGCGGCTCCTACAATGAGCAGTTCTTC. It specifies CASSGSYNEQFF.

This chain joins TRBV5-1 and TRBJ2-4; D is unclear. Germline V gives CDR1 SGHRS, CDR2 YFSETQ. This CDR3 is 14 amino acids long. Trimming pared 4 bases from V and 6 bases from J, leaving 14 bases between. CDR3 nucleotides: TGCGCCAGCAGCCTGGAAACGGCAAGAAACATTCAGTACTTC. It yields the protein CASSLETARNIQYF. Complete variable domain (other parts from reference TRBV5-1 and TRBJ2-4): KAGVTQTPRYLIKTRGQQVTLSCSPISGHRSVSWYQQTPGQGLQFLFEYFSETQRNKGNFPGRFSGRQFSNSRSEMNVSTLELGDSALYLCASSLETARNIQYFGAGTRLSVL.

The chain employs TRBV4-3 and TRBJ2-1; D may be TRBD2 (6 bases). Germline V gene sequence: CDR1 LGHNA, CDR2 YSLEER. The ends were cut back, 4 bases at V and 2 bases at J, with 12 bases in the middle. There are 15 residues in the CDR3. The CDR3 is CASSLLGGAYNEQFF. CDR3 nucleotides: TGCGCCAGCAGCCTCTTGGGGGGAGCCTACAATGAGCAGTTCTTC.

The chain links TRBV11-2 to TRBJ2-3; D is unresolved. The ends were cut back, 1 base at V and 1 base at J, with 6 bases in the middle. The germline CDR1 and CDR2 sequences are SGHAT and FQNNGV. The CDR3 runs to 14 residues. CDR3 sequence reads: CASSLGSGTDTQYF. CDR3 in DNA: TGTGCCAGCAGCTTAGGGTCGGGCACAGATACGCAGTATTTT.

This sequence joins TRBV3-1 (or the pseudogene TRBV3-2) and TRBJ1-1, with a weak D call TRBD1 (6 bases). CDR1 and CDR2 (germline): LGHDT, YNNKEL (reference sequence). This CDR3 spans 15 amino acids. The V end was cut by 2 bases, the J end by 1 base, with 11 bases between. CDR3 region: CASSQQGPSNTEAFF. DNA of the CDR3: TGTGCCAGCAGCCAACAGGGGCCCTCGAACACTGAAGCTTTCTTT.

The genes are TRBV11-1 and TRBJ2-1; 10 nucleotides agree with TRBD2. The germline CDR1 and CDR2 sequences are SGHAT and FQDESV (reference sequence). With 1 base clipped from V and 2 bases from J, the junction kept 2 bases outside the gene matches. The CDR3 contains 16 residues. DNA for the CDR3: TGTGCCAGCAGCTTAGGGCTAGCGGGGGCCTACAATGAGCAGTTCTTC. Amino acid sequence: CASSLGLAGAYNEQFF.

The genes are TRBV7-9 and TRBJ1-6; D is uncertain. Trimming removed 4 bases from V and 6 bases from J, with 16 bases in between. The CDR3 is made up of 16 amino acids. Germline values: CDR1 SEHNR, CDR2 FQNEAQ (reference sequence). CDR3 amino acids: CASSYPGGGSNSPLHF. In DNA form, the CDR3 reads TGTGCCAGCAGCTACCCGGGTGGAGGGAGTAATTCACCCCTCCACTTT. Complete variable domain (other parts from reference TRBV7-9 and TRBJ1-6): DTGVSQNPRHKITKRGQNVTFRCDPISEHNRLYWYRQTLGQGPEFLTYFQNEAQLEKSRLLSDRFSAERPKGSFSTLEIQRTEQGDSAMYLCASSYPGGGSNSPLHFGNGTRLTVT.

The CDR3: CASSTIKNTEAFF. CDR3 DNA sequence: TGTGCCAGCAGCACGATTAAGAACACTGAAGCTTTCTTT. The chain employs TRBV7-9 and TRBJ1-1; D uncertain. The V and J ends lost 5 bases and 1 base respectively, with 8 bases between them. The germline CDR1 and CDR2 sequences are SEHNR and FQNEAQ (reference sequence). The CDR3 contains 13 residues.

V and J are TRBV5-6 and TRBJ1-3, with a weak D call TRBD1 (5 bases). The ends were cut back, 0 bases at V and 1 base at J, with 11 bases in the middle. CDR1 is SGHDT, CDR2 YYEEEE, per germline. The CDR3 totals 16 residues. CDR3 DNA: TGTGCCAGCAGCTTGGTGACAGTAACTTCTGGAAACACCATATATTTT. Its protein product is CASSLVTVTSGNTIYF.

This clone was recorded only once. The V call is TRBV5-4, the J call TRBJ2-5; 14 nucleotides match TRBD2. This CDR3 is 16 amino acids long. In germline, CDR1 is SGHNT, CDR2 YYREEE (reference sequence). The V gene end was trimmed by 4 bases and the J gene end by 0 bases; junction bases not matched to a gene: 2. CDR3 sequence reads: CASSGLAGGNQETQYF. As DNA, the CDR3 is TGTGCCAGCAGCGGACTAGCGGGGGGTAACCAAGAGACCCAGTACTTC.

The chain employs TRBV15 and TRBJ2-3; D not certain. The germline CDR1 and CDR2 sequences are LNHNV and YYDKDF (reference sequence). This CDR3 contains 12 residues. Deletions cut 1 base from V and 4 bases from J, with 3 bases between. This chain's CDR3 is CATSRVADTQYF. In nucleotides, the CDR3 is TGTGCCACCAGCAGAGTGGCAGATACGCAGTATTTT.

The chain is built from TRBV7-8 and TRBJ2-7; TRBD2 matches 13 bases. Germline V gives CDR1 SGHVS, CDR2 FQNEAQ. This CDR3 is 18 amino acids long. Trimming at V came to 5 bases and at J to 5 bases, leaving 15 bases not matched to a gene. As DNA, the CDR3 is TGTGCCAGCAGCCCAGGGCGACAAGGACTAGCGGGGGCGGACGAGCAGTACTTC. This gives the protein CASSPGRQGLAGADEQYF.

This CDR3 reads CASGPTVSSNQPQHF. The CDR3 bases are TGTGCTAGTGGACCGACCGTATCTAGCAATCAGCCCCAGCATTTT. This chain uses TRBV12-5 with TRBJ1-5; D gene uncertain. Trimming took 6 bases from V and 0 from J, leaving 12 bases between them. The CDR3 sequence is 15 residues long. Germline CDR1 and CDR2: LGHNT and FRNRAP.

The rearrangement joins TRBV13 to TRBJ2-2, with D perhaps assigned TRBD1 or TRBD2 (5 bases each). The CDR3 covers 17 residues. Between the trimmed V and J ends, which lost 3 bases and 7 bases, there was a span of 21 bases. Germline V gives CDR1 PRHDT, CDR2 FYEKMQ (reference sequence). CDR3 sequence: CASSFLGGGPRGGELFF. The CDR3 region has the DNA TGTGCCAGCAGCTTCCTAGGTGGGGGACCTCGGGGCGGGGAGCTGTTTTTT.

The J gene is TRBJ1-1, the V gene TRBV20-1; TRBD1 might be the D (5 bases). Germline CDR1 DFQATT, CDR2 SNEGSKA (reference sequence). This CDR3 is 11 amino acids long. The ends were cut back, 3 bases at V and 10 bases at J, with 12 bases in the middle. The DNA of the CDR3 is TGCAGTGCTAGCCAGGGAGACGCAGCTTTCTTT. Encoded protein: CSASQGDAAFF.

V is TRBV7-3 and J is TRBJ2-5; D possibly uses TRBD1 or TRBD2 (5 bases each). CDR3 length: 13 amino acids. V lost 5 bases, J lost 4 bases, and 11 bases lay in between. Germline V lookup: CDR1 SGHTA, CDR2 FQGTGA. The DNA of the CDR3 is TGTGCCAGCAGCAAGGGACGGTCAGAGACCCAGTACTTC. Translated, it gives CASSKGRSETQYF. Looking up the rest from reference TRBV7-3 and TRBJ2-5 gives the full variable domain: GAGVSQTPSNKVTEKGKYVELRCDPISGHTALYWYRQSLGQGPEFLIYFQGTGAADDSGLPNDRFFAVRPEGSVSTLKIQRTERGDSAVYLCASSKGRSETQYFGPGTRLLVL.